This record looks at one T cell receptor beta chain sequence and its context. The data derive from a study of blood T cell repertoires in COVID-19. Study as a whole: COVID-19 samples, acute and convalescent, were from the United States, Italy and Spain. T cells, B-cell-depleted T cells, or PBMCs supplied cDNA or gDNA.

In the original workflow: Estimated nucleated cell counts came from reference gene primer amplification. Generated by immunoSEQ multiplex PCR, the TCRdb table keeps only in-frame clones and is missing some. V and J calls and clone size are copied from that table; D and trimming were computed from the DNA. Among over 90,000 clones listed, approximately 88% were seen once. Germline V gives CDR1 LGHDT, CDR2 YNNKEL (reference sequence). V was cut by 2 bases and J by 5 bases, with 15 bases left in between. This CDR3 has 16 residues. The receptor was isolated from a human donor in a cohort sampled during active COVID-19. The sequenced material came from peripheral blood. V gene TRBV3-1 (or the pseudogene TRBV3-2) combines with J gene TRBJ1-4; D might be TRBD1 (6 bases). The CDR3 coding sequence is TGTGCCAGCAGCCAATTATCAGGACAGTGGAATGAAAAACTGTTTTTT. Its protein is CASSQLSGQWNEKLFF.